Listed below are T cell receptor beta chains from one sample, sequenced in a study of immune heterogeneity within non-small cell lung tumors. Via MiXCR, TCRdb re-called the multiplex PCR reads, giving one row per CDR3 protein. Here the sample spans around 4,100 distinct CDR3 sequences, around 24% being singletons. Sequences were obtained from lung tumor tissue. The receptor set was obtained from a man aged 45-65 years with non-small cell lung cancer. The CDR3 runs from the conserved cysteine through the conserved F or W. The order of the fields is D gene, V gene, J gene, clone size, CDR3 protein, CDR3 DNA. D genes are given only for firm matches. For some rows the clone size is stated as once, few or many, or as a class when expanded; others skip it.

TRBD1	TRBV12-3/TRBV12-4	TRBJ1-2	medium-sized	CASSPQGPGQGRYNYGYTF	TGTGCCAGCAGCCCCCAGGGGCCGGGACAGGGGCGGTACAACTATGGCTACACCTTC
TRBD2	TRBV11-1	TRBJ2-3	many	CASSPGLAGGDTQYF	TGTGCCAGCAGCCCCGGACTAGCGGGGGGGGATACGCAGTATTTT
.	TRBV28	TRBJ2-7	.	CASNPRRYEQYF	TGTGCCAGCAATCCCCGCCGATACGAGCAGTACTTC
TRBD1	TRBV5-1	TRBJ1-1	medium-sized	CASNPMTGGTEAFF	TGCGCCAGCAATCCTATGACAGGGGGCACTGAAGCTTTCTTT
TRBD1	TRBV19	TRBJ1-1	medium-sized	CASSMGQGARSTEAFF	TGTGCCAGTAGTATGGGACAGGGGGCGAGGAGCACTGAAGCTTTCTTT
TRBD1	TRBV5-5	TRBJ2-7	many	CASSLAGTGATYEQYF	TGTGCCAGCAGCTTAGCCGGGACAGGGGCGACCTACGAGCAGTACTTC
TRBD2	TRBV5-1	TRBJ2-7	large	CASSPRVAGSYEQYF	TGCGCCAGCAGCCCCAGGGTAGCGGGCTCCTACGAGCAGTACTTC
TRBD2	TRBV3-1	TRBJ2-2	.	CASSQAGLAGGPNTGELFF	TGTGCCAGCAGCCAAGCGGGACTAGCGGGAGGGCCGAACACCGGGGAGCTGTTTTTT
.	TRBV15	TRBJ2-6	many	CATSRGGSSGASVLTF	TGTGCCACCAGCAGAGGAGGGAGCTCTGGGGCCAGCGTCCTGACTTTC
TRBD2	TRBV6-1	TRBJ2-5	.	CASSGGLVGVQDAQYF	TGTGCCAGCAGTGGAGGACTAGTGGGTGTACAAGATGCCCAGTACTTC
.	TRBV3-1	TRBJ1-1	few	CASSPQGLGAFF	TGTGCCAGCAGCCCTCAGGGCCTGGGAGCTTTCTTT
TRBD1	TRBV2	TRBJ1-1	medium-sized	CASRLTGYTEAFF	TGTGCCAGCAGACTGACAGGGTACACTGAAGCTTTCTTT
.	TRBV30	TRBJ1-6	medium-sized	CAWRWGRDNSPLHF	TGTGCCTGGAGATGGGGAAGAGATAATTCACCCCTCCACTTT
.	TRBV27	TRBJ1-6	.	CSSTNAGSPQPLHF	TGTTCCAGCACTAATGCAGGGTCACCACAGCCCCTCCACTTT
.	TRBV7-2	TRBJ2-7	medium-sized	CASSLLRGLEQYF	TGTGCCAGCAGCTTGTTGAGGGGACTCGAGCAGTACTTC
.	TRBV2	TRBJ2-3	.	CASSDRGLTDTQYF	TGTGCCAGCAGTGACAGGGGCCTCACAGATACGCAGTATTTT
TRBD1	TRBV30	TRBJ2-6	medium-sized	CAWGTGYFSGANVLTF	TGTGCCTGGGGGACAGGGTACTTCTCTGGGGCCAACGTCCTGACTTTC
.	TRBV6-1	TRBJ2-7	medium-sized	CASNRKDNSYEQYF	TGTGCCAGCAATCGAAAGGACAACTCCTACGAGCAGTACTTC
.	TRBV3-1	TRBJ1-1	many	CASSPQGITEAFF	TGTGCCAGCAGCCCTCAGGGGATCACTGAAGCTTTCTTT
.	TRBV7-2	TRBJ2-3	medium-sized	CASSLDGTDTQYF	TGTGCCAGCAGCTTAGATGGCACAGATACGCAGTATTTT
TRBD1	TRBV24-1	TRBJ2-1	medium-sized	CATGGQGAMDEQFF	TGTGCCACCGGGGGACAGGGGGCAATGGATGAGCAGTTCTTC
.	TRBV3-1	TRBJ2-7	.	CASSQDPPSARDLYERYF	TGTGCCAGCAGCCAAGATCCCCCCTCGGCACGCGACCTGTACGAGCGGTACTTC
.	TRBV10-2	TRBJ2-4	many	CASSESMQAKNIQYF	TGCGCCAGCAGTGAGTCGATGCAAGCCAAAAACATTCAGTACTTC
TRBD1	TRBV12-3/TRBV12-4	TRBJ1-1	medium-sized	CASSLQGTEAFF	TGTGCCAGCAGTCTACAGGGGACTGAAGCTTTCTTT
.	TRBV6-4	TRBJ2-3	.	CASSEKESTDKQYF	TGTGCCAGCAGTGAGAAGGAGTCCACAGATAAGCAGTATTTT
TRBD1	TRBV11-2	TRBJ1-6	medium-sized	CASSLQTGTSPLHF	TGTGCCAGCAGCCTACAGACAGGGACGTCACCCCTCCACTTT
.	TRBV12-3/TRBV12-4	TRBJ1-1	medium-sized	CASMLQGITEAFF	TGTGCCAGCATGCTACAGGGTATCACTGAAGCTTTCTTT
TRBD2	TRBV7-2	TRBJ2-2	medium-sized	CASKGLAGNTGELFF	TGTGCCAGCAAAGGACTAGCGGGAAACACCGGGGAGCTGTTTTTT
.	TRBV30	TRBJ1-3	medium-sized	CAWNRLSGNTIYF	TGTGCCTGGAACAGGCTCTCTGGAAACACCATATATTTT
TRBD1	TRBV7-2	TRBJ1-5	.	CDSSLGGLTGPFQPQHF	TGTGACAGCAGCTTAGGCGGCCTGACAGGGCCGTTCCAGCCCCAGCATTTT
TRBD1	TRBV6-1	TRBJ1-2	medium-sized	CASSSRDRGYYGYTF	TGTGCCAGCAGTTCACGGGACAGAGGGTACTATGGCTACACCTTC
TRBD2	TRBV6-1	TRBJ2-7	medium-sized	CASAASGSSYEQYF	TGTGCCAGCGCGGCTAGCGGGAGTTCCTACGAGCAGTACTTC
.	TRBV6-1	TRBJ2-2	medium-sized	CASSEAAGTGGELFF	TGTGCCAGCAGTGAAGCGGCAGGGACGGGCGGGGAGCTGTTTTTT
.	TRBV3-1	TRBJ2-7	medium-sized	CASSPSDGDNEQYF	TGTGCCAGCAGCCCCTCCGACGGGGACAACGAGCAGTACTTC
.	TRBV7-3	TRBJ2-1	.	CACSLRQEIYNEHFF	TGTGCCTGCAGCTTACGACAGGAAATATACAATGAGCATTTCTTC
.	TRBV5-8	TRBJ1-1	medium-sized	CASSLPNTHTEAFF	TGTGCCAGCAGCTTGCCAAACACGCACACTGAAGCTTTCTTT
TRBD1	TRBV7-9	TRBJ1-2	many	CASSIGQGNGYTF	TGTGCCAGCAGCATAGGACAGGGGAATGGCTACACCTTC
.	TRBV3-1	TRBJ2-3	.	CARSLPHTDTQYF	TGTGCCAGAAGCCTCCCGCACACAGATACGCAGTATTTT
TRBD1	TRBV28	TRBJ2-1	.	CARSHVSGTAQVWGKINEQFF	TGTGCCCGCAGCCACGTGTCCGGGACAGCGCAGGTCTGGGGGAAAATCAATGAGCAGTTCTTC
.	TRBV19	TRBJ2-7	medium-sized	CASSMGRYEQYF	TGTGCCAGTAGTATGGGTCGCTACGAGCAGTACTTC
.	TRBV15	TRBJ1-5	medium-sized	CATSRDRGLGEPQHF	TGTGCCACCAGCAGAGATAGGGGCCTTGGGGAGCCCCAGCATTTT
.	TRBV28	TRBJ2-7	medium-sized	CASSFSDASSYEQYF	TGTGCCAGCAGTTTTTCGGACGCAAGCTCCTACGAGCAGTACTTC
.	TRBV20-1	TRBJ1-6	medium-sized	CSATMGGYSYNSPLHF	TGCAGTGCCACGATGGGAGGGTACTCCTATAATTCACCCCTCCACTTT
.	TRBV5-1	TRBJ2-3	medium-sized	CASKGQSSTDTQYF	TGCGCCAGCAAAGGACAGAGTAGCACAGATACGCAGTATTTT
.	TRBV15	TRBJ2-7	.	CNTSRDPAGVIGYEQYF	TGTAACACCAGCAGAGATCCTGCAGGGGTTATTGGGTACGAGCAGTACTTC
TRBD1	TRBV6-1	TRBJ1-5	medium-sized	CASNPRTGGSNQPQHF	TGTGCCAGCAACCCTAGGACAGGGGGCAGCAATCAGCCCCAGCATTTT
.	TRBV19	TRBJ2-6	many	CASSVYSGANVLTF	TGTGCCAGTAGCGTGTACTCTGGGGCCAACGTCCTGACTTTC
TRBD1	TRBV10-2	TRBJ2-7	medium-sized	CASRIQGIGEQYF	TGCGCCAGCAGAATACAGGGGATAGGGGAGCAGTACTTC
.	TRBV20-1	TRBJ1-1	medium-sized	CSARDTAVRNTEAFF	TGCAGTGCTAGAGATACGGCAGTTAGGAACACTGAAGCTTTCTTT
TRBD2	TRBV6-1	TRBJ2-1	.	CASSKRLAELNEQFF	TGTGCCAGCAGTAAAAGACTAGCTGAGCTCAATGAGCAGTTCTTC
TRBD1	TRBV5-1	TRBJ2-3	medium-sized	CASSLNRDRGTDTQYF	TGCGCCAGCAGCTTGAATCGAGACAGGGGCACAGATACGCAGTATTTT
.	TRBV19	TRBJ2-2	.	CASSEGQVWATGTGELFF	TGTGCCAGTAGTGAGGGGCAGGTTTGGGCGACGGGAACCGGGGAGCTGTTTTTT
.	TRBV20-1	TRBJ2-3	medium-sized	CSVTSAGTFTDTQYF	TGCAGTGTTACTTCGGCGGGAACCTTCACAGATACGCAGTATTTT
.	TRBV29-1	TRBJ2-7	medium-sized	CSVAAGSSSYEQYF	TGCAGCGTTGCTGCGGGATCGAGCTCCTACGAGCAGTACTTC
.	TRBV6-1	TRBJ1-5	many	CASSEEGGDNQPQHF	TGTGCCAGCAGTGAAGAGGGGGGGGACAATCAGCCCCAGCATTTT
.	TRBV15	TRBJ2-3	.	CATSRDRRTDTQYF	TGTGCCACCAGCAGGGACCGACGCACAGATACGCAGTATTTT
.	TRBV19	TRBJ2-5	medium-sized	CASSTQGGRETQYF	TGTGCCAGTAGTACCCAGGGGGGACGGGAGACCCAGTACTTC
TRBD2	TRBV10-3	TRBJ2-2	medium-sized	CAISGREGLGELFF	TGTGCCATCAGTGGGCGGGAGGGCCTCGGGGAGCTGTTTTTT